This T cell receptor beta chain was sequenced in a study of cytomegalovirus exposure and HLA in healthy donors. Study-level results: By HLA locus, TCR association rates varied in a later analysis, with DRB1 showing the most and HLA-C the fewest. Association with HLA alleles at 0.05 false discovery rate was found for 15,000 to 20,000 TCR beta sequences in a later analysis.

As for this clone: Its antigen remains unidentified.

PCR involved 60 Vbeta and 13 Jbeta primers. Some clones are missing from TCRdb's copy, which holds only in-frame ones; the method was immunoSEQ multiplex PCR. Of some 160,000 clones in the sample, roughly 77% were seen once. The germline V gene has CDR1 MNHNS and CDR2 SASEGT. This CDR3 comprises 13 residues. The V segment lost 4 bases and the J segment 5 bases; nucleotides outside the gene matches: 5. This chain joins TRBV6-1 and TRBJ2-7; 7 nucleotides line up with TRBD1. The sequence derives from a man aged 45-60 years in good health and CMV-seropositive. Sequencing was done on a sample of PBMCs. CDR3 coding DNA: TGTGCCAGCAGTGCCGAGACAGGGAACGAGCAGTACTTC. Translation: CASSAETGNEQYF.